Listed below are T cell receptor beta chains from one sample, sequenced in a study of T cell clusters in autoimmune cytopenias. TCRdb reanalyzed the multiplex PCR reads, giving one entry per CDR3 protein sequence and no DNA. The data include approximately 11,000 distinct CDR3 sequences; the top ten clones carry approximately 4.8%. These records were also assigned to another study, of T cell repertoires in aging, cancer and after chemotherapy.

The sequenced material came from peripheral blood. These receptor sequences come from a human donor in good health. The CDR3 runs from the conserved cysteine through the conserved F or W. Where a row states a size, it is once, few, many or the class of an expanded clone; other rows omit it.

TRBV4-3	.	TRBJ2-6	CASSQEEGSGANVLTF
TRBV30	.	TRBJ2-3	CAWSRGDTQYF
TRBV7-3	medium-sized	TRBJ1-5	CASSLKHSNQPQHF
TRBV7-9	.	TRBJ1-5	CASSLARDQPQHF
TRBV7-2	medium-sized	TRBJ2-7	CASSVAGMVHEQYF
TRBV29-1	medium-sized	TRBJ1-5	CSVEEPNQPQHF
TRBV7-9	medium-sized	TRBJ2-7	CASRNGSYEQYF
TRBV5-1	.	TRBJ2-4	CASSLDMGIIAKNIQYF
TRBV18	.	TRBJ2-7	CASSPPGTVGHEQYF
TRBV20-1	.	TRBJ2-7	CSARPSVSYEQYF
TRBV13	medium-sized	TRBJ2-7	CASSLAQGPYEQYF
TRBV18	.	TRBJ1-4	CASSGTATNEKLFF
TRBV5-1	.	TRBJ2-4	CASSSEMGQVNIIQYF
TRBV7-2	.	TRBJ2-1	CASSSPGAGRWDEQFF
TRBV28	.	TRBJ1-2	CASRLGGASGYTF
TRBV7-2	medium-sized	TRBJ2-5	CASSFRLAGGQTQYF
TRBV19	.	TRBJ2-3	CASSLAGTHTQYF
TRBV6-6	medium-sized	TRBJ2-7	CASSYPGQGAREQYF
TRBV7-6	.	TRBJ2-5	CASSLGAGAAETQYF
TRBV5-1	.	TRBJ2-3	CASSKGGGGARTDTQYF
TRBV20-1	medium-sized	TRBJ2-7	CSASSGSRSYEQYF
TRBV11-2	.	TRBJ1-1	CASSQWRTGLSEAFF
TRBV29-1	medium-sized	TRBJ1-1	CSVDWAGAVNTEAFF